These T cell receptor beta chains were read from a single sample in a study of shared clonotypes between healthy human individuals. Clones were sequenced by immunoSEQ multiplex PCR, and TCRdb holds only the in-frame ones, with some missing. The repertoire consists of under 1,100,000 clones, with around 78% occurring once and the leading ten covering 0.6% to 0.7%. Specimen: memory CD4+ T cells from PBMCs. The source of these receptors is a man between 18 and 35 years old in good health. Some clones in this sample may be carry-over from other donors' samples. CDR3s include the opening cysteine and the closing phenylalanine or tryptophan. Fields, in order: V gene, J gene, clone size, CDR3 protein. For some rows the clone size is stated as once, few or many, or as a class when expanded; others skip it.

v_gene: TRBV19; j_gene: TRBJ2-1; abundance: NA; CDR3aa: CASSIGQGDYNEQFF
v_gene: TRBV6-5; j_gene: TRBJ1-2; abundance: NA; CDR3aa: CASSEAGSYGYTF
v_gene: TRBV4-2; j_gene: TRBJ2-3; abundance: NA; CDR3aa: CASRPERDADTQYF
v_gene: TRBV29-1; j_gene: TRBJ1-1; abundance: NA; CDR3aa: CSVAPGWGMNTEAFF
v_gene: TRBV7-3; j_gene: TRBJ2-1; abundance: NA; CDR3aa: CASSRWGTGNPGGEQFF
v_gene: TRBV10-2; j_gene: TRBJ2-2; abundance: NA; CDR3aa: CASSGAGVNTGELFF
v_gene: TRBV28; j_gene: TRBJ1-5; abundance: NA; CDR3aa: CASSLGRGYNQPQHF
v_gene: TRBV29-1; j_gene: TRBJ2-7; abundance: NA; CDR3aa: CSAIAGSREQYF
v_gene: TRBV6-1; j_gene: TRBJ2-3; abundance: NA; CDR3aa: CASRSGQGNTDTQYF
v_gene: TRBV18; j_gene: TRBJ2-7; abundance: few; CDR3aa: CASSPSRQFSYEQYF
v_gene: TRBV19; j_gene: TRBJ2-7; abundance: NA; CDR3aa: CASSNGLLAASSSYEQYF
v_gene: TRBV25-1; j_gene: TRBJ2-3; abundance: NA; CDR3aa: CASSEGRTSLDTQYF
v_gene: TRBV9; j_gene: TRBJ2-1; abundance: NA; CDR3aa: CASSVGLVNYNEQFF
v_gene: TRBV27; j_gene: TRBJ2-2; abundance: NA; CDR3aa: CASKTGSNTGELFF
v_gene: TRBV5-1; j_gene: TRBJ2-5; abundance: few; CDR3aa: CASSVSGGETQYF
v_gene: TRBV20-1; j_gene: TRBJ1-2; abundance: NA; CDR3aa: CSARAASGYTF
v_gene: TRBV6-6; j_gene: TRBJ1-1; abundance: few; CDR3aa: CASSYGQGQGTEAFF